Sequencing of this T cell receptor (beta chain) was carried out in a study of T cell responses to AZD1222 COVID-19 vaccine. Trimming cost V 4 bases and J 2 bases, with 15 bases left between them. In germline, CDR1 is MDHEN, CDR2 SYDVKM. The CDR3 has 15 residues. Only in-frame clones appear in the TCRdb table, and some are missing; sequencing was by immunoSEQ multiplex PCR. The sample contains 70,000 to 90,000 clones, about nine tenths of which appear only once. The rearrangement joins TRBV28 to TRBJ2-7, with D perhaps TRBD1 or TRBD2 (5 bases each). Sequences were derived from peripheral blood, sampled 28 days after the second AZD1222 dose. The sequence was collected from an adult who received the AZD1222 COVID-19 vaccine. CDR3 DNA: TGTGCCAGCAGTTGGCCGGGGCGCATGGCCTACGAGCAGTACTTC. Encoded protein: CASSWPGRMAYEQYF.